Listed here are 18 T cell receptor beta chains from one sample, sequenced in a study of blood T cells in healthy people across ages. Using a J-beta primer mix together with a sample-barcoded 5' primer, a second PCR was run for 7 to 11 cycles. TCRdb reanalysed the 5' RACE reads using MiXCR and keeps one entry per CDR3 protein. Altogether about 690,000 distinct CDR3 sequences are present, about 43% being singletons, with the ten largest covering around 32%. Source material: blood. The receptors come from an elderly man in good health.

This clonotype was observed many times. V is TRBV5-1 and J is TRBJ2-7, with TRBD2 matching 7 bases. There are 15 residues in the CDR3. V lost 4 bases, J lost 0 bases, and 7 bases stayed unmatched. Germline CDR1 reads SGHRS; CDR2 reads YFSETQ. CDR3 sequence: CASSPGAGSSYEQYF. The CDR3 DNA sequence: TGCGCCAGCAGCCCGGGAGCGGGGAGCTCCTACGAGCAGTACTTC.

V usage is TRBV12-3 or TRBV12-4 and J usage is TRBJ2-1, with D unclear. The CDR3 consists of 13 residues. V lost 6 bases and J 0 bases, leaving 6 bases between the germline ends. The CDR3 region has the DNA TGTGCCAGCAGCATCAACTCCTACAATGAGCAGTTCTTC. It translates to CASSINSYNEQFF.

This chain connects TRBV20-1 to TRBJ2-7; 11 nucleotides align to TRBD2. The germline V gene encodes CDR1 DFQATT and CDR2 SNEGSKA (reference sequence). The J segment lost 10 bases and the V segment lost 0 bases, leaving 17 bases of the junction unmatched. The CDR3 loop spans 17 amino acids. The CDR3 protein is CSARDLELAGGLVTQYF. The CDR3 DNA reads as TGCAGTGCTAGAGATCTCGAGTTAGCGGGGGGGCTTGTTACCCAGTACTTC.

This chain uses TRBV7-8 with TRBJ1-2; TRBD1 aligns across 10 bases. The CDR3 is made up of 14 amino acids. With 3 bases clipped from V and 5 bases from J, the junction kept 3 bases outside the gene matches. The V gene's germline CDR1 is SGHVS and CDR2 FQNEAQ. This chain's CDR3 is CASSLRQGAYGYTF. The CDR3 DNA reads as TGTGCCAGCAGCTTGAGACAGGGGGCTTATGGCTACACCTTC.

This clonotype was seen only a few times. The V and J genes are TRBV11-2 and TRBJ2-7; possible D gene TRBD1, 6 bases. The CDR3 covers 14 residues. Germline values: CDR1 SGHAT, CDR2 FQNNGV. Trimming pared 5 bases from V and 2 bases from J, leaving 13 bases between. CDR3 DNA: TGTGCCAGCAGCCCTGACAGGAGCACCTACGAGCAGTACTTC. This codes for CASSPDRSTYEQYF. The full variable domain, with the rest looked up from reference TRBV11-2 and TRBJ2-7, is EAGVAQSPRYKIIEKRQSVAFWCNPISGHATLYWYQQILGQGPKLLIQFQNNGVVDDSQLPKDRFSAERLKGVDSTLKIQPAKLEDSAVYLCASSPDRSTYEQYFGPGTRLTVT.

The table lists this clonotype with many counts. The chain links TRBV20-1 to TRBJ2-7; 11 bases map to TRBD2. V was pared by 0 bases and J by 4 bases, with 14 bases of the junction left unmatched. CDR1 is DFQATT and CDR2 is SNEGSKA in the germline V gene (reference sequence). The length of the CDR3 is 18 residues. The DNA of the CDR3 is TGCAGTGCTAGAGACCCAGGTGGTAGCGGGGGGGTAAGGTACGAGCAGTACTTC. Protein product: CSARDPGGSGGVRYEQYF.

The chain carries TRBV7-2 and TRBJ1-2, with no clear D. CDR1 is SGHTA, CDR2 FQGNSA, per germline. The CDR3 spans 13 residues. V was shortened by 1 base and J by 7 bases, with 10 bases between the two germline ends. CDR3 sequence reads: CASSLEQISGYTF. DNA of the CDR3: TGTGCCAGCAGCTTAGAGCAGATAAGTGGCTACACCTTC.

The V call is TRBV6-2 or TRBV6-3, the J call TRBJ2-7; D is uncertain. The J call may be wrong; the DNA end is better matched by TRBJ2-5. The CDR3 totals 12 residues. CDR1 and CDR2 (germline): MNHEY, SVGEGT. CDR3 coding DNA: TGTGCCAGCAGTAAACAACCGGAGACCCAGTACTTC. Its translation: CASSKQPETQYF.

The CDR3 region has the DNA TGTGCCAGCAGTGGGGGGCCTTACAATGAGCAGTTCTTC. Its translation: CASSGGPYNEQFF. The chain joins TRBV6-4 to TRBJ2-1; D perhaps matches TRBD1 (6 bases). Trimming left V 4 bases short and J 4 bases short, with 8 bases between. CDR3 length equals 13 residues. Germline V gives CDR1 MRHNA, CDR2 SNTAGT.

This clonotype showed up just a few times. The CDR3 DNA reads as TGCGCCAGCAGCTTGGTAGCGGGAGCAGATACGCAGTATTTT. It encodes CASSLVAGADTQYF. The V gene is TRBV5-1, the J gene TRBJ2-3; 9 nucleotides agree with TRBD2. Unmatched junction bases numbered 0, after V lost 0 bases and J lost 4 bases. The CDR3 runs 14 residues. The germline V gene has CDR1 SGHRS and CDR2 YFSETQ. The variable domain in full, with the rest retrieved from reference TRBV5-1 and TRBJ2-3, is KAGVTQTPRYLIKTRGQQVTLSCSPISGHRSVSWYQQTPGQGLQFLFEYFSETQRNKGNFPGRFSGRQFSNSRSEMNVSTLELGDSALYLCASSLVAGADTQYFGPGTRLTVL.

This clonotype was detected a few times. In DNA form, the CDR3 reads TGCAGTGCCCCTCGGGGGATCGGCGAGCAGTACTTC. As protein: CSAPRGIGEQYF. V and J are TRBV20-1 and TRBJ2-7; maybe TRBD2 (6 bases). This CDR3 is built from 12 residues. Germline CDR1 and CDR2: DFQATT and SNEGSKA (reference sequence). V was trimmed by 6 bases and J by 6 bases, leaving 15 bases between them.

A few counts support this clonotype. Here the CDR3 DNA reads TGTGCCAGCAGCTTAGCAACAGGGGGAGCGGACATTCAGTACTTC. This sequence encodes CASSLATGGADIQYF. The chain joins TRBV7-8 to TRBJ2-4, with 8 positions matching TRBD1. V lost 0 bases and J lost 8; bases outside the gene matches: 6. CDR3 length: 15 residues. CDR1 SGHVS and CDR2 FQNEAQ come from the germline V gene.

The chain is built from TRBV6-4 and TRBJ1-4; D unresolved. The V end was cut by 4 bases, the J end by 0 bases, with 9 bases between. The CDR3 loop spans 15 amino acids. Germline-derived CDR1 and CDR2 are MRHNA and SNTAGT. CDR3 loop: CASSASPATNEKLFF. The CDR3 DNA sequence: TGTGCCAGCAGTGCATCTCCCGCAACTAATGAAAAACTGTTTTTT.

There are a few counts of this clonotype. This chain links TRBV9 with TRBJ1-1; the D is unclear. This CDR3 contains 12 residues. Per the germline V gene, CDR1 is SGDLS and CDR2 is YYNGEE. V was shortened by 3 bases and J by 2 bases, with 5 bases between the two germline ends. In DNA, the CDR3 is TGTGCCAGCAGCGCAGAAAACACTGAAGCTTTCTTT. This codes for CASSAENTEAFF.

This CDR3 is CASSERTGTGVEQYF. CDR3 DNA sequence: TGTGCCAGCAGCGAGAGAACGGGGACAGGGGTCGAGCAGTACTTC. The V and J genes are TRBV14 and TRBJ2-5, with 10 bases identical to TRBD1. The DNA matches TRBJ2-7 better at its end, which makes the J call doubtful. The CDR3 sequence is 15 residues long. In germline, CDR1 is SGHDN, CDR2 FVKESK.

The chain couples TRBV6-2 or TRBV6-3 to TRBJ1-6; D unclear. Trimming took 5 bases from V and 9 from J, leaving 5 bases between them. The CDR3 spans 11 residues. Germline values: CDR1 MNHEY, CDR2 SVGEGT. The CDR3 here is CASSLGSPLHF. The CDR3 coding sequence is TGTGCCAGCAGTCTTGGTTCACCCCTCCACTTT.

Only a few counts were recorded for this clonotype. The chain couples TRBV27 to TRBJ2-5; TRBD2 matches 10 bases. The CDR3 is made up of 16 amino acids. From germline, CDR1 is MNHEY and CDR2 SMNVEV (reference sequence). V gave up 1 base and J gave up 1 base; unmatched junction bases: 3. The CDR3: CASSLLLAGGQETQYF. CDR3 DNA sequence: TGTGCCAGCAGTTTATTATTAGCGGGAGGCCAAGAGACCCAGTACTTC.

This clonotype was detected a few times. This CDR3 reads CASTTDTYSGANVLTF. CDR3 DNA: TGTGCCAGCACCACAGACACCTACTCTGGGGCCAACGTCCTGACTTTC. The chain is built from TRBV6-8 and TRBJ2-6; D not certain. Trimming took off 7 bases at V and 0 bases at J, with 13 bases between the two ends. Looked up from germline, CDR1 is MNHGY and CDR2 is SAAAGT. The CDR3 consists of 16 residues.